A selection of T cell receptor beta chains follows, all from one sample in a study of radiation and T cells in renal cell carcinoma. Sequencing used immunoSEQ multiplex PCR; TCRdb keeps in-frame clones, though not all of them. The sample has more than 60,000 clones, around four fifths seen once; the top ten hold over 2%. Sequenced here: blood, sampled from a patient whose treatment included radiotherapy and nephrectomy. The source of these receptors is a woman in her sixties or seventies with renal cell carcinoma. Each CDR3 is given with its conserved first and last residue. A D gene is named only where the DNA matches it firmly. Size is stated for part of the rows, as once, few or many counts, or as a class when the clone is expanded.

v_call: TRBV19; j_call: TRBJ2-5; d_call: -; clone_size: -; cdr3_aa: CASSTRGTWETQYF; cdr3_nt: TGTGCCAGTTCCACCCGGGGCACCTGGGAGACCCAGTACTTC
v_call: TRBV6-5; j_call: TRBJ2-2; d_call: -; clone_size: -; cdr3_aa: CASSYRWGLNTGELFF; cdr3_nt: TGTGCCAGCAGTTACAGATGGGGGCTGAACACCGGGGAGCTGTTTTTT
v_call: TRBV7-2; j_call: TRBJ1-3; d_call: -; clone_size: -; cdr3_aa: CASSLMGRKNTIYF; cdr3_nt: TGTGCCAGCAGCTTAATGGGGCGTAAAAACACCATATATTTT
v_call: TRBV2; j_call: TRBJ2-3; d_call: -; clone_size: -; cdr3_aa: CASSEADTQYF; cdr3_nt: TGTGCCAGCAGTGAAGCAGATACGCAGTATTTT
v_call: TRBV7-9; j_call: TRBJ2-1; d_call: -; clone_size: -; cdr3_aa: CASSGPQSGYYNEQFF; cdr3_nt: TGTGCCAGCAGCGGACCACAATCGGGGTACTACAATGAGCAGTTCTTC
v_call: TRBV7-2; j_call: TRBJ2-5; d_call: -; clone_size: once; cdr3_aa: CASSLAQETQYF; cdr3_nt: TGTGCCAGCAGCTTAGCGCAGGAGACCCAGTACTTC
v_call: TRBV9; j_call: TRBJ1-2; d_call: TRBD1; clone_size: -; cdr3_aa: CASSPPGQGNNYGYTF; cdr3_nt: TGTGCCAGCAGCCCTCCGGGACAGGGAAACAACTATGGCTACACCTTC
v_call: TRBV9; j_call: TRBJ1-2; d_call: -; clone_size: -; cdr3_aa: CASSALQGSNGYTF; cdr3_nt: TGTGCCAGCAGCGCCTTACAGGGCAGCAATGGCTACACCTTC
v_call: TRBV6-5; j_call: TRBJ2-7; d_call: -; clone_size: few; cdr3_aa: CASSYGTGGSYEQYF; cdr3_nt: TGTGCCAGCAGTTACGGCACCGGGGGTTCCTACGAGCAGTACTTC
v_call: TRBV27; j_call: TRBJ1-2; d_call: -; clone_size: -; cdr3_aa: CATRPGGLNYGYTF; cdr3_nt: TGTGCCACCCGTCCGGGGGGGCTTAACTATGGCTACACCTTC
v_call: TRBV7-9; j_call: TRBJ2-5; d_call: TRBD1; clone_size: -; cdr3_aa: CASSSSRGQGLRYQETQYF; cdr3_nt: TGTGCCAGCAGCTCAAGTCGGGGACAGGGACTTCGCTACCAAGAGACCCAGTACTTC
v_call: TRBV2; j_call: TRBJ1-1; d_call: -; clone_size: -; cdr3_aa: CASSEGFNTEAFF; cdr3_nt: TGTGCCAGCAGTGAGGGCTTTAACACTGAAGCTTTCTTT
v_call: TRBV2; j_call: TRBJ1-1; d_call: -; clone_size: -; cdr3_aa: CASSEAEGMNTEAFF; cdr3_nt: TGTGCCAGCAGTGAAGCTGAGGGGATGAACACTGAAGCTTTCTTT
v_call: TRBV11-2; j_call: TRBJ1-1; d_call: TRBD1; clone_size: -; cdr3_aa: CASSLGQGKTEAFF; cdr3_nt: TGTGCCAGCAGCTTAGGACAGGGGAAAACTGAAGCTTTCTTT
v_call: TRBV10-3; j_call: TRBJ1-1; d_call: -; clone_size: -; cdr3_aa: CAISESDADEAFF; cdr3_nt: TGTGCCATCAGTGAGTCGGACGCCGATGAAGCTTTCTTT
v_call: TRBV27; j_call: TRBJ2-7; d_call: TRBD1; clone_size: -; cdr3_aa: CASSNRQGAYEQYF; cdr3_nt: TGTGCCAGCAGTAATAGACAGGGTGCCTACGAGCAGTACTTC
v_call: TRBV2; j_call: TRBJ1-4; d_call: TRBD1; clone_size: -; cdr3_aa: CASSVGGTENEKLFF; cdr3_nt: TGTGCCAGCAGTGTGGGTGGGACAGAGAATGAAAAACTGTTTTTT
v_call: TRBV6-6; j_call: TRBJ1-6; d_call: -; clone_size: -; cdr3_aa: CASSSPGKASPLHF; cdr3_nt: TGTGCCAGCAGTTCCCCCGGCAAGGCGTCACCCCTCCACTTT
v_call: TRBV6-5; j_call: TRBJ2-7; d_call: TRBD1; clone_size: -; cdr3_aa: CASSYAIDRVWGEQYF; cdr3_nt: TGTGCCAGCAGTTACGCGATAGACAGGGTTTGGGGCGAGCAGTATTTC
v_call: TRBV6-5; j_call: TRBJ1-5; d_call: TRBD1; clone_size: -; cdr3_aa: CASRGTGGYQPQHF; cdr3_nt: TGTGCCAGCAGGGGGACAGGGGGCTACCAGCCCCAGCATTTT
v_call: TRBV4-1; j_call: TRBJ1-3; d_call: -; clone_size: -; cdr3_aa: CASSPMGADTIYF; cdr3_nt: TGCGCCAGCAGCCCTATGGGGGCAGACACCATATATTTT
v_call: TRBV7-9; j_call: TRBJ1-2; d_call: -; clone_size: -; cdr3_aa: CASSLEPRRGYTF; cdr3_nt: TGTGCCAGCAGCTTAGAGCCAAGGCGCGGCTACACCTTC
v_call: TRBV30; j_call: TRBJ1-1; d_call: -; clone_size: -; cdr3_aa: CAWSGQFDTEAFF; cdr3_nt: TGTGCCTGGAGTGGACAGTTTGACACTGAAGCTTTCTTT
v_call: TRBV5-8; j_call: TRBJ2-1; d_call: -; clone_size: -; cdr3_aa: CASSNGGYNEQFF; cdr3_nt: TGTGCCAGCAGCAACGGGGGCTACAATGAGCAGTTCTTC
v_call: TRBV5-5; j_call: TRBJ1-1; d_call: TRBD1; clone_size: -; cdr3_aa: CASSYAGGQTEAFF; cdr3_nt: TGTGCCAGCAGCTACGCAGGGGGACAGACTGAAGCTTTCTTT
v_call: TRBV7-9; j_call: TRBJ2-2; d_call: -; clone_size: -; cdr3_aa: CASSLSAQVGNGELFF; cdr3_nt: TGTGCCAGCAGCTTAAGTGCCCAGGTGGGGAACGGGGAGCTGTTTTTT
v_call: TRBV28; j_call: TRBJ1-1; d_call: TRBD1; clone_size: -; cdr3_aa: CASSYGQGGTEAFF; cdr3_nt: TGTGCCAGCAGCTATGGACAGGGCGGGACTGAAGCTTTCTTT
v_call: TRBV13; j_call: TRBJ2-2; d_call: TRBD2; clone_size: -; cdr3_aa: CASSPQGLAGALNTGELFF; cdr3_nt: TGTGCCAGCAGCCCGCAGGGACTAGCGGGAGCCTTGAACACCGGGGAGCTGTTTTTT
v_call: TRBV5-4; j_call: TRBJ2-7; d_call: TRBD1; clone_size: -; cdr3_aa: CASSFRDRGLYEQYF; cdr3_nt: TGTGCCAGCAGCTTCAGGGACAGGGGTCTCTACGAGCAGTACTTC
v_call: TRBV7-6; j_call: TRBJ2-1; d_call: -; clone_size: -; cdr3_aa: CASSLAGAYNEQFF; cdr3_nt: TGTGCCAGCAGCTTAGCGGGGGCCTACAATGAGCAGTTCTTC
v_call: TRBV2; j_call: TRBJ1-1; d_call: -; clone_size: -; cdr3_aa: CASRSLPNTEAFF; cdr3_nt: TGTGCCAGCAGGTCACTCCCGAACACTGAAGCTTTCTTT
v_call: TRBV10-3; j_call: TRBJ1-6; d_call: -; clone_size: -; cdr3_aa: CAISEGGAYNSPLHF; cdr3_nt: TGTGCCATCAGTGAAGGAGGCGCGTATAATTCACCCCTCCACTTT